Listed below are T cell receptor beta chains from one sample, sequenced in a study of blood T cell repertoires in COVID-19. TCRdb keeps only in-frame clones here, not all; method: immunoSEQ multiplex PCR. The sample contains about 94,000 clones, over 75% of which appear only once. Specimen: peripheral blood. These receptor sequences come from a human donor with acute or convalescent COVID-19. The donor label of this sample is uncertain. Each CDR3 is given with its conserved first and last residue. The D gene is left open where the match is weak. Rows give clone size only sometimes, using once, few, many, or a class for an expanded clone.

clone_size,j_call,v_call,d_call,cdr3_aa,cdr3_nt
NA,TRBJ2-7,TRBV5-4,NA,CASSLVGVYEQYF,TGTGCCAGCAGCTTGGTCGGGGTGTACGAGCAGTACTTC
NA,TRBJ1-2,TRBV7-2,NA,CASSWTLPSRGDTF,TGTGCCAGCAGCTGGACTCTCCCCTCCCGAGGTGACACCTTC
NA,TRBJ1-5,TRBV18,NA,CASSPGQNQPQHF,TGTGCCAGCTCACCAGGACAGAATCAGCCCCAGCATTTT
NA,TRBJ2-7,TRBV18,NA,CASSPEQGYEQYF,TGTGCCAGCTCACCAGAACAGGGCTACGAGCAGTACTTC
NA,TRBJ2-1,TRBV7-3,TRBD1,CASSLGQGNNEQFF,TGTGCCAGCAGCCTGGGACAGGGGAACAATGAGCAGTTCTTC
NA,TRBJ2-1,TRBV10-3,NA,CAIRGGANYNEQFF,TGTGCCATAAGGGGGGGGGCTAATTACAATGAGCAGTTCTTC
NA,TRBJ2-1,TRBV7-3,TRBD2,CASSTQRGAPNEQFF,TGTGCCAGCAGTACTCAGCGGGGGGCTCCTAATGAGCAGTTCTTC
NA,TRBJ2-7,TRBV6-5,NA,CASTPKWDMTYEQYF,TGTGCCAGCACCCCTAAGTGGGACATGACCTACGAGCAGTACTTC
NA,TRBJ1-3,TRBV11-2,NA,CASSRQAGGNTIYF,TGTGCCAGCAGTCGACAGGCAGGCGGAAACACCATATATTTT
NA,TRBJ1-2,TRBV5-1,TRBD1,CASSPGQGAYGYTF,TGCGCCAGCAGCCCAGGACAGGGAGCCTATGGCTACACCTTC
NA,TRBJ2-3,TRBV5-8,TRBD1,CASSSRDRVTDTQYF,TGTGCCAGCAGCTCCCGGGACAGGGTCACAGATACGCAGTATTTT
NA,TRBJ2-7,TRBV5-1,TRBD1,CASSPGTGIEQYF,TGCGCCAGCAGCCCCGGGACAGGGATCGAGCAGTACTTC
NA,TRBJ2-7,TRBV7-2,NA,CASSLNRQTEQYF,TGTGCCAGCAGCTTAAACCGACAGACTGAGCAGTACTTC
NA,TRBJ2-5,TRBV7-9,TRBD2,CASSPFSGGAEETQYF,TGTGCCAGCAGCCCCTTCTCCGGGGGGGCCGAAGAGACCCAGTACTTC
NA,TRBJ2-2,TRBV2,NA,CASNQDRYTGELFF,TGTGCCAGCAATCAGGACAGATACACCGGGGAGCTGTTTTTT
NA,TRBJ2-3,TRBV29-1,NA,CSAGAGSADTQYF,TGCAGCGCTGGGGCAGGTTCAGCAGATACGCAGTATTTT
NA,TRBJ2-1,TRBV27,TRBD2,CASSFWGLAGGVNYNEQFF,TGTGCCAGCAGCTTTTGGGGACTAGCGGGGGGAGTGAACTACAATGAGCAGTTCTTC
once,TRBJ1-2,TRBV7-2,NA,CASSFGGVYGYTF,TGTGCCAGCAGCTTTGGGGGGGTATATGGCTACACCTTC
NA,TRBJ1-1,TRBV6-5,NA,CASGGADRGNTEAFF,TGTGCCAGTGGAGGGGCAGACAGAGGTAACACTGAAGCTTTCTTT
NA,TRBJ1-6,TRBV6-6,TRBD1,CASSYPTGEDSPLHF,TGTGCCAGCAGTTACCCGACAGGGGAAGATTCACCCCTCCACTTT
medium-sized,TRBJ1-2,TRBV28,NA,CASSLESDYGYTF,TGTGCCAGCAGTTTGGAGTCCGACTATGGCTACACCTTC
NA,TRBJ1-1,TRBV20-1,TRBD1,CSAPGQLEAFF,TGCAGTGCTCCGGGACAGCTTGAAGCTTTCTTT
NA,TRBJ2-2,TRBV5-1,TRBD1,CASSLWGQYTGELFF,TGCGCCAGCAGCTTATGGGGACAGTACACCGGGGAGCTGTTTTTT
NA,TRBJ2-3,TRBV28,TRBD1,CASTLTGGVEDTQYF,TGTGCCAGCACCCTGACAGGGGGGGTGGAAGATACGCAGTATTTT
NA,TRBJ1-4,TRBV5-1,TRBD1,CASSLRQGMEKLFF,TGCGCCAGCAGCTTGCGACAGGGGATGGAAAAACTGTTTTTT
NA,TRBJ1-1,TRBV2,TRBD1,CASSNRGRVGTEAFF,TGTGCCAGCAGCAACAGGGGGCGAGTTGGGACTGAAGCTTTCTTT
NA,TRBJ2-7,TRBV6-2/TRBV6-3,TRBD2,CASSYPSGLAGYEQYF,TGTGCCAGCAGTTACCCTTCGGGACTAGCGGGCTACGAGCAGTACTTC
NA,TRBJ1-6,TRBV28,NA,CASNSLSGARRNSPLHF,TGTGCCAGCAATTCCTTATCAGGGGCCCGAAGGAATTCACCCCTCCACTTT
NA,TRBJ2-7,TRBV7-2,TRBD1,CASSLAGGQGSEQYF,TGTGCCAGCAGCTTAGCGGGGGGACAGGGAAGCGAGCAGTACTTC
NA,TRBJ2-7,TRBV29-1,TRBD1,CSVDPGQGAYEQYF,TGCAGCGTAGACCCGGGACAGGGGGCCTACGAGCAGTACTTC
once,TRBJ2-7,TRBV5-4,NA,CASSFEEGIFYEQYF,TGTGCCAGCAGCTTTGAGGAGGGGATCTTCTACGAGCAGTACTTC
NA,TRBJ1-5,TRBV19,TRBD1,CASGPDRAQPQHF,TGTGCCAGTGGCCCGGACAGGGCTCAGCCCCAGCATTTT
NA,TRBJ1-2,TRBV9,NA,CASSEGDTSYGYTF,TGTGCCAGCAGCGAGGGGGACACTTCGTATGGCTACACCTTC
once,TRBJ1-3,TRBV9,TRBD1,CASSVAAGGSGNTIYF,TGTGCCAGCAGCGTAGCGGCAGGGGGTTCCGGAAACACCATATATTTT
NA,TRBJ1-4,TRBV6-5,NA,CASSYSREQLGKLFF,TGTGCCAGCAGTTACTCAAGGGAGCAACTTGGGAAACTGTTTTTT
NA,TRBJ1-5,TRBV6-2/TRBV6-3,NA,CASSPTGDFSGQPQHF,TGTGCCAGCAGTCCGACCGGGGACTTTTCGGGTCAGCCCCAGCATTTT
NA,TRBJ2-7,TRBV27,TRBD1,CASSLSGTGGIYEQYF,TGTGCCAGCAGTTTATCTGGGACAGGGGGCATATACGAGCAGTACTTC
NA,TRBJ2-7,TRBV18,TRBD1,CASSPRQGADEQYF,TGTGCCAGCTCACCCCGACAGGGGGCGGACGAGCAGTACTTC
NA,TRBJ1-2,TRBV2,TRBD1,CASSPGTVKSYTF,TGTGCCAGCAGTCCCGGGACAGTAAAAAGCTACACCTTC
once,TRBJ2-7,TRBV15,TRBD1,CATSVYRDRGYEQYF,TGTGCCACCAGCGTGTACCGGGACAGGGGCTACGAGCAGTACTTC